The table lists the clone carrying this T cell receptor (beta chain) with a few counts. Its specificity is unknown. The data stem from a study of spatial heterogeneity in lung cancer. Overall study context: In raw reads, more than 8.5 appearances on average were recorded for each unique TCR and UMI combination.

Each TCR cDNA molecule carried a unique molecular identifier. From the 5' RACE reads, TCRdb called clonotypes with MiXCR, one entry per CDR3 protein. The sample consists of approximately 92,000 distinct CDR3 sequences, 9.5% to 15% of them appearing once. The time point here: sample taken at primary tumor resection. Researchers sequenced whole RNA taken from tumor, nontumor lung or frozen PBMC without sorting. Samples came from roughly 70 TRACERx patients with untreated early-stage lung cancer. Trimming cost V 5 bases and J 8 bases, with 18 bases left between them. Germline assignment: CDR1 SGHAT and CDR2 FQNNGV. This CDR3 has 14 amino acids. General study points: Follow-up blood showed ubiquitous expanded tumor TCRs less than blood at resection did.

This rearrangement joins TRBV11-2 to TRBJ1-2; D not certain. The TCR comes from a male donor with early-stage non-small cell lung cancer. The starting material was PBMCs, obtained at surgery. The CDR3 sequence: CASSVAGTRKGYTF. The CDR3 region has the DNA TGTGCCAGCAGCGTCGCGGGAACTCGGAAGGGCTACACCTTC.